The clone carrying this TCR beta chain was seen more than once but under ten times. As for treatment: oral pan-JAK inhibitor, 5-10 mg twice daily. In alopecia areata patients, both lesional scalp punch biopsies and peripheral blood were collected. This entry comes from a study of CD8+ T cells in alopecia areata. Germline CDR1 MNHEY, CDR2 SMNVEV (reference sequence). The CDR3 is 13 residues long. Trimming cost V 0 bases and J 4 bases, with 6 bases left between them. Reverse transcribed after extraction, RNA yielded cDNA as the sequencing template. Here immunoSEQ multiplex PCR was the method, and the copy in TCRdb shows in-frame clones only, minus some. The repertoire includes about 300,000 clones, roughly 64% of them detected once, and under 2% sits in the top ten.

The J gene is TRBJ1-2, the V gene TRBV27; D call uncertain. The sequencing here drew on CD4+ T cells sorted from blood, taken at week 24, from a patient treated with tofacitinib. The clonotype originates from a human donor with alopecia areata. CDR3 DNA sequence: TGTGCCAGCAGTTTATCCCAAAGCTATGGCTACACCTTC. It yields the protein CASSLSQSYGYTF.